This T cell receptor beta chain comes out of a study of shared clonotypes between healthy human individuals. Recent vaccinations or acute infections were absent in the healthy HIV-negative adult donors. The data were produced by immunoSEQ multiplex PCR, yet TCRdb's version contains in-frame clones alone and is incomplete. This table has hundreds of thousands of clones, 73% appearing once. The trim removed 1 base at V and 2 bases at J, leaving 2 bases unmatched. The CDR3 has 16 residues. The germline gives CDR1 SEHNR, CDR2 FQNEAQ (reference sequence). Sequenced material: memory CD4+ T cells sorted from blood. Specified subset: CD45RA-negative fraction. V gene TRBV7-9 combines with J gene TRBJ2-1, with 10 bases fitting TRBD2. This clonotype originated in a woman aged 25 to 39 in good health. The CDR3 sequence is CASSLGGLAAYNEQFF. CDR3 DNA sequence: TGTGCCAGCAGCTTAGGCGGACTAGCGGCCTACAATGAGCAGTTCTTC.